This entry describes one T cell receptor (beta chain). Its cognate antigen is unknown. This sample is drawn from a study of cytomegalovirus exposure and HLA in healthy donors. Study observations and caveats: Trimming of TCR beta V- and J-genes showed a link, identified in a later analysis, to a missense DCLRE1C variant.

PCR involved 60 Vbeta and 13 Jbeta primers. Generated by immunoSEQ multiplex PCR, the TCRdb table keeps only in-frame clones and is missing some. Among some 100,000 clones listed, roughly 82% were seen once. The ends lost 6 bases at V and 11 bases at J; junction bases unmatched: 8. Germline V gene data show CDR1 as SNHLY and CDR2 as FYNNEI. The CDR3 is 13 residues long. The TCR was taken from a woman aged 18-29 years in good health and CMV-seronegative. The chain recombines TRBV2 with TRBJ1-4, with TRBD1 identical over 8 bases. The specimen sequenced was PBMCs. The CDR3, as DNA: TGTGCCAGCAGGGGGGGCCGGGACAGGAAACTGTTTTTT. This sequence encodes CASRGGRDRKLFF. The whole variable domain, remainder taken from reference TRBV2 and TRBJ1-4, is EPEVTQTPSHQVTQMGQEVILRCVPISNHLYFYWYRQILGQKVEFLVSFYNNEISEKSEIFDDQFSVERPDGSNFTLKIRSTKLEDSAMYFCASRGGRDRKLFFGSGTQLSVL.